The clone carrying this T cell receptor beta chain was counted ten times or more. Its specificity is unknown. This entry is derived from a study of HIV-infected patients and healthy controls. Overall study findings and caveats: Comparisons were complicated because patients and controls had unequal numbers of distinct sequences. In healthy controls, MAIT alpha CDR3s were common; in HIV+ repertoires, severely depleted.

Follow-up blood was drawn about 14 weeks, roughly three months, after antiretroviral therapy began. All unsorted peripheral T cells were captured because whole blood was used without fractionation. The RNA source was an approximately 2.6 ml peripheral blood draw. V gave up 5 bases and J gave up 1 base, with 14 bases separating them. There are 16 residues in the CDR3. Germline V lookup: CDR1 SSHAT, CDR2 FNYEAQ (reference sequence). cDNA was made from approximately 0.55 ug RNA using alpha and beta constant primers. Using multiplexing indices, alpha and beta chain libraries were generated apart by chain-specific third strand synthesis. A short first PCR added P5 and P7 adapter elements and a second index. TCRdb re-called the 5' RACE reads through MiXCR, storing one row per CDR3 protein. The sample holds about 6,500 distinct CDR3 sequences, 6% to 8.5% seen once.

This TCR came from an adult with HIV infection. This chain links TRBV7-7 with TRBJ2-2; unclear D gene. Specimen: blood, collected during antiretroviral therapy. CDR3 residues: CASSPLLGLNTGELFF. The DNA for the CDR3 is TGTGCCAGCAGCCCACTTCTGGGATTGAACACCGGGGAGCTGTTTTTT.